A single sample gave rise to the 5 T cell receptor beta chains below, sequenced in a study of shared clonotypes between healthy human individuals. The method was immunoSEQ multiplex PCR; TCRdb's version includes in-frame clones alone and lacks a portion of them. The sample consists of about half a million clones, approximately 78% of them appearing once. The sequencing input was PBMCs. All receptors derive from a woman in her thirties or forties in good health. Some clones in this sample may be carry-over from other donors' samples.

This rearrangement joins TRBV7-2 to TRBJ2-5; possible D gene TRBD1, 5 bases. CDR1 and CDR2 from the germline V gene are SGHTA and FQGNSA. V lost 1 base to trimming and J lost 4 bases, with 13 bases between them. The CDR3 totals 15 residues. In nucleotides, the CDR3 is TGTGCCAGCAGCTTAGATCCATTTAGGGGAGAGACCCAGTACTTC. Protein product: CASSLDPFRGETQYF.

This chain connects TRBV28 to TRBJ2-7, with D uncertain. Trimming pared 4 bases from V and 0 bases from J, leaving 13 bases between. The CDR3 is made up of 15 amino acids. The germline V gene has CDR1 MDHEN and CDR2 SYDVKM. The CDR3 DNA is TGTGCCAGCAGTTCGCCAGGTGGCGGCTCCTACGAGCAGTACTTC. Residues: CASSSPGGGSYEQYF.

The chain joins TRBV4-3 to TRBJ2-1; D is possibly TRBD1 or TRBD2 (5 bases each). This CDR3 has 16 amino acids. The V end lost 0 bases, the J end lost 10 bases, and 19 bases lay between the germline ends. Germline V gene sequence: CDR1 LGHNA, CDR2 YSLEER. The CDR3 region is CASSQDRSWGNAEQFF. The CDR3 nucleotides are TGCGCCAGCAGCCAAGATCGGTCGTGGGGGAATGCAGAGCAGTTCTTC.

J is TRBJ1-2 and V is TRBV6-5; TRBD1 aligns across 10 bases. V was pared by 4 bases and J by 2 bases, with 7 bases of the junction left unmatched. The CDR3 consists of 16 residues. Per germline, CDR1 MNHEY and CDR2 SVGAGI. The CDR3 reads CASSLRQGARNYGYTF. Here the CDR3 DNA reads TGTGCCAGCAGTTTGCGACAGGGGGCGCGGAACTATGGCTACACCTTC.

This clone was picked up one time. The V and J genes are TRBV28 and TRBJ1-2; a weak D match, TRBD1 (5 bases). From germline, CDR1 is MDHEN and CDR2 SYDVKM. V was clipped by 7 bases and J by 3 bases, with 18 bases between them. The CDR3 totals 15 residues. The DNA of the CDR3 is TGTGCCAGCACTTCCCCCTTCGCAGGGCACTATGGCTACACCTTC. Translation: CASTSPFAGHYGYTF.